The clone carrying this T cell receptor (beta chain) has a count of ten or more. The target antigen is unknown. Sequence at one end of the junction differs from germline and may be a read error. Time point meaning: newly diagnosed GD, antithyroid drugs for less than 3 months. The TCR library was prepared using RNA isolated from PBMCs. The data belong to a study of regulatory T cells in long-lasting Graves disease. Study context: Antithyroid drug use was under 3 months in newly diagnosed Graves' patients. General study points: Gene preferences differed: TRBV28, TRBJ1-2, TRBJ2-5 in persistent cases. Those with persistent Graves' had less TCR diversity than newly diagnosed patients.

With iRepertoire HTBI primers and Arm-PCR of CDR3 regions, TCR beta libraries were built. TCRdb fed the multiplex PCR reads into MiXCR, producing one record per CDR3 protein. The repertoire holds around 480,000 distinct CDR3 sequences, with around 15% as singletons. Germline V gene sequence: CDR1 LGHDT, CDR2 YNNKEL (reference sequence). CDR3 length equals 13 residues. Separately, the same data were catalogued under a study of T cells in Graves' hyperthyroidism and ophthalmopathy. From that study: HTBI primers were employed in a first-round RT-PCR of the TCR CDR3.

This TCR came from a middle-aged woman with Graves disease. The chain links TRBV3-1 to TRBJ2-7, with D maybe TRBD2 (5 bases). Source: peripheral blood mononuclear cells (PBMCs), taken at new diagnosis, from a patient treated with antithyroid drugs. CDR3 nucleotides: TGTGCCAACAGCCATTTCGGGGACTACGAGCAGTACTTC. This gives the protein CANSHFGDYEQYF.